This is a list of T cell receptor beta chains from one sample in a study of blood T cell repertoires in COVID-19. Sequencing used immunoSEQ multiplex PCR; TCRdb keeps in-frame clones, though not all of them. The top ten clones hold over 10% of a sample with around 480,000 clones, 70% to 90% of them seen once. Sequencing input: peripheral blood. Every receptor here comes from a woman between 50 and 59 years old with COVID-19, enrolled during active disease. CDR3s include the opening cysteine and the closing phenylalanine or tryptophan. A D gene is named only where the DNA matches it firmly. Expanded clones are given a class, and other clones once, few, many or no size at all.

V	size	D	length	J	CDR3	DNA
TRBV2	NA	NA	14	TRBJ1-1	CASSQSVGSTEAFF	TGTGCCAGCAGTCAGAGCGTCGGTAGCACTGAAGCTTTCTTT
TRBV21-1	few	NA	15	TRBJ2-6	CASIQVHSGANVLTF	TGTGCCAGCATTCAGGTCCACTCTGGGGCCAACGTCCTGACTTTC
TRBV7-3	NA	NA	13	TRBJ1-1	CASSATGNTEAFF	TGTGCCAGCAGCGCTACAGGGAACACTGAAGCTTTCTTT
TRBV3-1/TRBV3-2	NA	TRBD1	13	TRBJ1-2	CASSHGGQGGYTF	TGTGCCAGCAGCCACGGCGGACAGGGGGGCTACACCTTC
TRBV5-8	NA	TRBD2	16	TRBJ2-3	CASSLGSGGGEDTQYF	TGTGCCAGCAGCTTGGGTTCTGGCGGGGGGGAAGATACGCAGTATTTT
TRBV19	few	TRBD1	14	TRBJ1-1	CASSIGTANTEAFF	TGTGCCAGTAGTATCGGGACAGCGAACACTGAAGCTTTCTTT
TRBV30	NA	NA	12	TRBJ2-7	CAWSRGSGEQYF	TGTGCCTGGAGCCGCGGCTCGGGAGAGCAGTACTTC
TRBV19	NA	NA	13	TRBJ1-1	CASSTTGNTEAFF	TGTGCCAGTAGTACTACCGGGAACACTGAAGCTTTCTTT
TRBV7-9	NA	TRBD2	14	TRBJ2-7	CATKDAGDLYEQYF	TGTGCCACAAAGGACGCGGGGGACCTCTACGAGCAGTACTTC
TRBV24-1	NA	TRBD1	14	TRBJ1-2	CATSDADRADGYTF	TGTGCCACCAGTGATGCCGACAGGGCGGATGGCTACACCTTC
TRBV6-5	NA	TRBD2	14	TRBJ2-3	CATIRGGYTDTQYF	TGTGCCACGATCCGGGGGGGGTACACAGATACGCAGTATTTT
TRBV5-4	NA	NA	14	TRBJ1-4	CASSNRVGNEKLFF	TGTGCCAGCAGCAACAGGGTTGGAAATGAAAAACTGTTTTTT
TRBV6-5	NA	TRBD1	14	TRBJ1-2	CASRGDRGLNGYTF	TGTGCCAGCAGGGGGGACAGGGGGCTAAATGGCTACACCTTC
TRBV2	NA	NA	13	TRBJ1-2	CASRTTANYGYTF	TGTGCCAGCAGGACGACAGCTAACTATGGCTACACCTTC
TRBV9	once	TRBD2	15	TRBJ2-3	CASSVGTSTADTQYF	TGTGCCAGCAGCGTCGGGACTAGCACTGCAGATACGCAGTATTTT
TRBV6-4	NA	NA	15	TRBJ1-1	CASSPEGGGYTEAFF	TGTGCCAGCAGTCCCGAAGGCGGAGGGTACACTGAAGCTTTCTTT
TRBV10-3	NA	NA	15	TRBJ2-3	CAISDPGIIADTQYF	TGTGCCATCAGTGACCCAGGGATTATCGCAGATACGCAGTATTTT
TRBV21-1	many	NA	14	TRBJ1-1	CASSKGASLTEAFF	TGTGCCAGCAGCAAAGGGGCCAGCCTCACTGAAGCTTTCTTT
TRBV28	NA	TRBD1	12	TRBJ1-3	CASSSVPGQPYF	TGTGCCAGCAGTTCGGTCCCGGGACAGCCCTATTTT
TRBV27	NA	NA	13	TRBJ1-5	CASSYSSNQPQHF	TGTGCCAGCAGTTACAGCTCAAATCAGCCCCAGCATTTT
TRBV6-4	NA	NA	14	TRBJ2-1	CASSEVLGNNEQFF	TGTGCCAGCAGTGAAGTCCTAGGCAACAATGAGCAGTTCTTC
TRBV5-4	NA	NA	15	TRBJ1-1	CASSRGASGSTEAFF	TGTGCCAGCAGCCGCGGGGCCAGTGGGAGCACTGAAGCTTTCTTT
TRBV5-1	NA	NA	14	TRBJ1-3	CASSRGDSGNTIYF	TGCGCCAGCAGCCGAGGCGACTCTGGAAACACCATATATTTT
TRBV7-2	NA	NA	16	TRBJ2-3	CASSLGRGVWTDTQYF	TGTGCCAGCAGCTTAGGAAGGGGCGTATGGACAGATACGCAGTATTTT